These T cell receptor beta chains were read from a single sample in a study of human T cells and chemical hapten exposure. TCRdb re-called the RACE reads through MiXCR, storing one row per CDR3 protein. The data contain more than 300,000 distinct CDR3 sequences, approximately 5% of them seen just once; the ten biggest clones take up approximately 2.4%. The specimen comprised whole blood, sampled in connection with sensitization to the hapten diphenylcyclopropenone (DPC). The receptors were gathered from a woman between 50 and 59 years old with alopecia areata. Some clones in this sample may be carry-over from other donors' samples. The CDR3 runs from the conserved cysteine through the conserved F or W. D genes are given only for firm matches. The size field is filled for only some rows; it gives once, few, many or a size class.

j_call d_call clone_size v_call cdr3_nt cdr3_aa
TRBJ2-3 NA many TRBV12-3/TRBV12-4 TGTGCCAGCAGTTTAGCGCTCACAGATACGCAGTATTTT CASSLALTDTQYF
TRBJ2-7 TRBD2 many TRBV27 TGTGCCAGCAGTTGGGGTAGCGGGAGCTCCTACGAGCAGTACTTC CASSWGSGSSYEQYF
TRBJ2-3 NA few TRBV20-1 TGCAGTGCTAGAGACCCACTGGGGCAGGGGAGCCCAGATACGCAGTATTTT CSARDPLGQGSPDTQYF
TRBJ2-4 NA NA TRBV4-2 TGTGCCCCCGACCCCGGCGGAGGGGCCAAAAACATTCAGTACTTC CAPDPGGGAKNIQYF
TRBJ2-3 NA many TRBV6-5 TGTGCCAGCAGTTACTCTGCAGGGCGAGGCACAGATACGCAGTATTTT CASSYSAGRGTDTQYF
TRBJ1-2 TRBD1 NA TRBV19 TGTGCCAGTAGTATGGAGACAGGGATATCTCTTTTAAGGGGCTACACCTTC CASSMETGISLLRGYTF
TRBJ1-1 TRBD1 few TRBV6-2/TRBV6-3 TGTGCCAGCAGTTACGGGGACAGCCCTGAAGCTTTCTTT CASSYGDSPEAFF
TRBJ1-5 NA NA TRBV21-1 TGTGCCAGCAGCATGACAGGGGGAAGTCAGCCCCAGCATTTT CASSMTGGSQPQHF
TRBJ2-1 NA many TRBV5-1 TGCGCCAGCAGCTTGGCCGGGGGGCTAGTCAATGAGCAGTTCTTC CASSLAGGLVNEQFF
TRBJ2-7 NA many TRBV20-1 TGCAGTGCTAGATCTCTTAAGACCGGGTCCTACGAGCAGTACTTC CSARSLKTGSYEQYF
TRBJ1-6 NA NA TRBV2 TGTGCCATCAGCCCCTCCTATAATTCACCCCTCCACTTT CAISPSYNSPLHF
TRBJ2-3 NA many TRBV7-9 TGTGCCAGCAGCTGGGCCGGGGCGGCGGATACGCAGTATTTT CASSWAGAADTQYF
TRBJ1-1 TRBD1 few TRBV12-3/TRBV12-4 TGTGCCAGCATTAGGGACAGACACACTGAAGCTTTCTTT CASIRDRHTEAFF
TRBJ2-2 TRBD1 NA TRBV6-5 TGTGCCAGCAGGCTACAGGGGTCCACCGGGGAGCTGTTTTTT CASRLQGSTGELFF
TRBJ2-7 NA NA TRBV4-1 TGCGCCAGCAGCCAAGGTCCGGGACGGACCTCCTACGAGCAGTACTTC CASSQGPGRTSYEQYF
TRBJ1-1 NA NA TRBV10-3 TGTGCCATGACAGAAGCCGGGTTGGGCACTGAAGCTTTCTTT CAMTEAGLGTEAFF
TRBJ1-2 NA many TRBV30 TGTGCCTGGAGAGAACCGGGACTGGTTTATGGCTACACCTTC CAWREPGLVYGYTF
TRBJ1-5 TRBD1 NA TRBV29-1 TGCAGCGTGAGGGACAGTTTCAATCAGCCCCAGCATTTT CSVRDSFNQPQHF
TRBJ1-5 NA many TRBV7-2 TGTGCCAGCAGTCTTGGGGGGGCGGGTCAGCCCCAGCATTTT CASSLGGAGQPQHF
TRBJ1-6 NA few TRBV13 TGTGCCAGCAGCTTAGGGGCGAATTCACCCCTCCACTTT CASSLGANSPLHF
TRBJ2-5 TRBD2 NA TRBV9 TGTGCCAGCTCGAGCGGGGGGCGGTGGGCCCAGTACTTC CASSSGGRWAQYF
TRBJ1-1 TRBD1 few TRBV28 TGTGCCAGCAGGCTCGTCATTACAGGGGGCCGAGCTGAAGCTTTCTTT CASRLVITGGRAEAFF
TRBJ1-1 TRBD1 few TRBV7-9 TGTGCCAGCAGCTTAGGTGGACAGGTGAGGAGGGAGATGTTCTTT CASSLGGQVRREMFF
TRBJ2-5 NA few TRBV20-1 TGCAGTGCTAGTTCGGGCGTCGGGAGTTCGGAGACCCAGTACTTC CSASSGVGSSETQYF
TRBJ2-6 NA few TRBV6-5 TGTGCCAGCAGTTACTTTCCGAGCCCGTCTGGGGCCAACGTCCTGACTTTC CASSYFPSPSGANVLTF
TRBJ2-1 TRBD2 many TRBV5-1 TGCGCCAGCAGCTTGTATGGAGGCGGGGGAACCTACAATGAGCAGTTCTTC CASSLYGGGGTYNEQFF
TRBJ2-3 NA few TRBV27 TGTGCCAGCAGTTTAGGGAATTCGGCAGATACGCAGTATTTT CASSLGNSADTQYF
TRBJ2-3 NA many TRBV20-1 TGCAGTGCCGCTCCTCGAACCTGGGCCACAGATACGCAGTATTTT CSAAPRTWATDTQYF
TRBJ2-7 NA NA TRBV28 TGTGCCAGCAGTTTCCTCACCTACGAGCAGTACTTC CASSFLTYEQYF
TRBJ1-1 NA many TRBV5-4 TGTGCCAGCAGCCGGTATAGACAGAACACTGAAGCTTTCTTT CASSRYRQNTEAFF
TRBJ1-1 NA few TRBV11-2 TGTGCCAGCAGCTTAATACATTTGAACACTGAAGCTTTCTTT CASSLIHLNTEAFF
TRBJ2-3 NA NA TRBV27 TGTGCCAGCAGTTTAGCTAGTCGAGAGGCCGATACGCAGTATTTT CASSLASREADTQYF
TRBJ2-3 NA many TRBV13 TGTGCCAGCAGCTTATCCAGCACGCAGTATTTT CASSLSSTQYF
TRBJ2-3 NA many TRBV6-5 TGTGCCAGCAGTTACTCGCACAGCACAGATACGCAGTATTTT CASSYSHSTDTQYF
TRBJ2-2 NA NA TRBV2 TGTGCCAGCAGTGTCGCCAGTCAAAACACCGGGGAGCTGTTTTTT CASSVASQNTGELFF
TRBJ2-7 TRBD1 NA TRBV12-3/TRBV12-4 TGTGCCAGCAAGGCTAGGACAGGCTCCCCCTACGAGCAGTACTTC CASKARTGSPYEQYF
TRBJ2-1 NA few TRBV5-6 TGTGCCAGCAGCTTACCCCTGGGGGAGCAGTTCTTC CASSLPLGEQFF
TRBJ2-7 NA many TRBV6-6 TGTGCCAGCGGGGCAGGACCATACGAGCAGTACTTC CASGAGPYEQYF
TRBJ1-1 NA many TRBV29-1 TGCAGCGTTGTACTTGGGAACACTGAAGCTTTCTTT CSVVLGNTEAFF
TRBJ2-7 NA many TRBV13 TGTGCCAGCAGCAAAGGGTTCTCTTCCGACGAGCAGTACTTC CASSKGFSSDEQYF
TRBJ2-3 TRBD2 few TRBV7-8 TGTGCCAGCAGCCTGACTAGCGGGATTAGCACAGATACGCAGTATTTT CASSLTSGISTDTQYF
TRBJ2-1 NA many TRBV15 TGTGCCACCAGCAGAGTGGGGGGGGCTTTGTCCTACAATGAGCAGTTCTTC CATSRVGGALSYNEQFF
TRBJ1-1 TRBD1 NA TRBV14 TGTGCCAGCAGTCTACTAGGACAGGTGACGAACACTGAAGCTTTCTTT CASSLLGQVTNTEAFF
TRBJ2-5 NA NA TRBV12-3/TRBV12-4 TGTGCCAGCACGGGTGCCCCGGAGACCCAGTACTTC CASTGAPETQYF
TRBJ1-2 NA NA TRBV18 TGTGCCAGCTCACCAAACAGGTTTAACTATGGCTACACCTTC CASSPNRFNYGYTF
TRBJ2-1 NA few TRBV3-1 TGTGCCAGCAGCTCTCAACCCCCGGGGGCCGGGGGCAATGAGCAGTTCTTC CASSSQPPGAGGNEQFF